A single sample gave rise to the 24 T cell receptor beta chains below, sequenced in a study of blood T cell repertoires in COVID-19. Sequencing was performed with immunoSEQ multiplex PCR; in TCRdb, only in-frame clones are kept and a portion is missing. The table records roughly 200,000 clones, 88% of them present only once. Sequencing input: PBMCs or T cells enriched from blood (not recorded which). Receptor source: a woman aged 30 to 39 who had recovered from COVID-19.

V usage is TRBV7-3 and J usage is TRBJ1-2, with TRBD1 as a possible D gene (5 bases). Germline values: CDR1 SGHTA, CDR2 FQGTGA. This CDR3 has 14 residues. V was cut by 1 base and J by 6 bases, with 12 bases left in between. The CDR3 DNA reads as TGTGCCAGCAGCTTAAACGGGGGAAGGAATGGCTACACCTTC. It is translated as CASSLNGGRNGYTF.

This chain joins TRBV27 and TRBJ2-3; 8 nucleotides agree with TRBD2. The CDR3 is 17 residues long. Germline assignment: CDR1 MNHEY and CDR2 SMNVEV (reference sequence). Trimming at V came to 10 bases and at J to 2 bases, leaving 17 bases not matched to a gene. This CDR3 reads CATWPTGTRLYTDTQYF. CDR3 DNA: TGTGCCACCTGGCCGACCGGGACTAGACTGTACACAGATACGCAGTATTTT.

This sequence joins TRBV5-1 and TRBJ1-2; 9 nucleotides align to TRBD1. CDR3 size: 15 residues. Germline loops: CDR1 SGHRS, CDR2 YFSETQ. J lost 2 bases, V lost 4 bases, and 6 bases had no gene match. For the CDR3, the DNA is TGCGCCAGCAGCCCTTCCGGGACAGGGAACTATGGCTACACCTTC. This codes for CASSPSGTGNYGYTF.

The rearrangement links TRBV7-3 to TRBJ2-2, with D unresolved. Germline lookup yields CDR1 SGHTA and CDR2 FQGTGA. The length of the CDR3 is 16 residues. The germline V and J ends were trimmed by 5 bases and 0 bases, with 13 bases remaining between them. DNA for the CDR3: TGTGCCAGCAGCCCCCTCCCCCCAGCGAACACCGGGGAGCTGTTTTTT. It encodes CASSPLPPANTGELFF.

This chain joins TRBV4-1 and TRBJ1-5; D is uncertain. Germline V gene lookup returns CDR1 MGHRA and CDR2 YSYEKL. This CDR3 region has 18 residues. Trimming pared 2 bases from V and 0 bases from J, leaving 17 bases between. For the CDR3, the DNA is TGCGCCAGCAGCCAAACTTTATTGGGCCACAGTAGCAATCAGCCCCAGCATTTT. It encodes CASSQTLLGHSSNQPQHF.

CDR3 in amino acids: CASSFKAQLGLQEAFF. CDR3 in DNA: TGTGCCAGCAGCTTTAAGGCTCAGTTGGGGCTTCAAGAAGCTTTCTTT. The genes are TRBV5-5 and TRBJ1-1; weak D call: TRBD1 (5 bases). CDR1 is SGHKS, CDR2 YYEKEE, per germline (reference sequence). There are 16 residues in the CDR3. Between the trimmed V and J ends, which lost 2 bases and 8 bases, there was a span of 22 bases.

The chain is built from TRBV7-8 and TRBJ1-1, with TRBD1 as a possible D gene (6 bases). CDR3 length: 15 residues. Per the germline V gene, CDR1 is SGHVS and CDR2 is FQNEAQ. Between the trimmed V and J ends, which lost 7 bases and 5 bases, there was a span of 20 bases. The CDR3 here is CASNFRGHGDTEAFF. The CDR3 DNA follows: TGTGCCAGCAACTTTCGGGGACACGGCGATACTGAAGCTTTCTTT.

The rearrangement links TRBV5-6 to TRBJ1-2; TRBD1 matches at 7 bases. CDR1 and CDR2 (germline): SGHDT, YYEEEE. The trim removed 4 bases at V and 5 bases at J, leaving 8 bases unmatched. The CDR3 length is 14 residues. CDR3 amino acids: CASSRGTAEYGYTF. CDR3 nucleotides: TGTGCCAGCAGCCGCGGGACAGCCGAGTATGGCTACACCTTC.

The chain's CDR3 is CASSLASTGWDGYTF. CDR3 sequence (DNA): TGTGCCAGCAGCTTAGCTTCGACAGGGTGGGATGGCTACACCTTC. This chain connects TRBV7-6 to TRBJ1-2, with 7 bases fitting TRBD1. Per germline, CDR1 SGHVS and CDR2 FNYEAQ. With 0 bases clipped from V and 6 bases from J, the junction kept 7 bases outside the gene matches. The CDR3 is 15 residues long.

The chain carries TRBV5-8 and TRBJ2-7, with 10 positions matching TRBD1. J gave up 5 bases and V 8 bases, and 13 bases lay outside the gene matches. CDR1 and CDR2 from the germline V gene are SGHTS and YDEGEE. This CDR3 has 15 residues. CDR3 amino acids: CASWSAGTGVDEQYF. Written as DNA, the CDR3 is TGTGCCAGTTGGTCCGCCGGGACAGGGGTGGACGAGCAGTACTTC. Looking up the rest from reference TRBV5-8 and TRBJ2-7 gives the full variable domain: EAGVTQSPTHLIKTRGQQATLRCSPISGHTSVYWYQQALGLGLQFLLWYDEGEERNRGNFPPRFSGRQFPNYSSELNVNALELEDSALYLCASWSAGTGVDEQYFGPGTRLTVT.

This clone was recorded a few times. The chain joins TRBV4-1 to TRBJ2-5, with 12 bases identical to TRBD2. This CDR3 is built from 20 residues. The germline V gene encodes CDR1 MGHRA and CDR2 YSYEKL. The trim removed 4 bases at V and 5 bases at J, leaving 20 bases unmatched. The CDR3 is CASSLPPIGTSGPSRETQYF. The CDR3 DNA reads TGCGCCAGCAGCCTCCCGCCTATTGGGACTAGCGGGCCTTCCAGGGAGACCCAGTACTTC.

A few counts support this clone. J is TRBJ2-1 and V is TRBV5-3; 15 bases align to TRBD2. TRBV5-3 carries the ORF label, with uncertain function. Germline trimming cut 3 bases from V and 0 bases from J; bases unmatched to any gene: 1. This CDR3 is 17 amino acids long. The CDR3 region has the DNA TGTGCCAGAAGCTGGACTAGCGGGGGGGCCTCCTACAATGAGCAGTTCTTC. It codes for CARSWTSGGASYNEQFF.

The V gene is TRBV18, the J gene TRBJ1-4, with 8 positions matching TRBD1. Unmatched junction bases numbered 5, after V lost 4 bases and J lost 7 bases. This CDR3 has 14 amino acids. CDR1 and CDR2 (germline): KGHSH, LQKENI. This CDR3 is CASSLHRGTEKLFF. The CDR3 DNA reads TGTGCCAGCTCACTACACAGGGGGACTGAAAAACTGTTTTTT.

The chain joins TRBV6-2 or TRBV6-3 to TRBJ1-2, with 8 nucleotides matching TRBD1. In germline, CDR1 is MNHEY, CDR2 SVGEGT. After removal of 1 base from V and 2 bases from J, the junction contained 3 bases not matched to a gene. CDR3 length equals 15 residues. The CDR3 spells CASSYFRDRNYGYTF. The CDR3 bases are TGTGCCAGCAGTTACTTCCGGGACAGGAACTATGGCTACACCTTC.

The V call is TRBV15, the J call TRBJ1-4; D call uncertain. Looked up from germline, CDR1 is LNHNV and CDR2 is YYDKDF (reference sequence). V was pared by 0 bases and J by 6 bases, with 17 bases between. The CDR3 has 17 amino acids. In DNA form, the CDR3 reads TGTGCCACCAGCAGAGAGATTTCCGGTATAAACCATGAAAAACTGTTTTTT. Encoded protein: CATSREISGINHEKLFF. Drawing the rest from reference TRBV15 and TRBJ1-4, the complete variable domain is DAMVIQNPRYQVTQFGKPVTLSCSQTLNHNVMYWYQQKSSQAPKLLFHYYDKDFNNEADTPDNFQSRRPNTSFCFLDIRSPGLGDTAMYLCATSREISGINHEKLFFGSGTQLSVL.

The chain couples TRBV4-3 to TRBJ2-3; 8 bases align to TRBD1. Trimming at V came to 3 bases and at J to 0 bases, leaving 2 bases not matched to a gene. CDR1 and CDR2 from the germline V gene are LGHNA and YSLEER. CDR3 length: 15 residues. The CDR3 nucleotides are TGCGCCAGCAGCCATGGACAGGGAAGCACAGATACGCAGTATTTT. Translation: CASSHGQGSTDTQYF.

This clone was observed a few times. The V gene is TRBV14, the J gene TRBJ2-1, with TRBD2 identical over 10 bases. Germline assignment: CDR1 SGHDN and CDR2 FVKESK. CDR3 length: 15 amino acids. The V gene end was trimmed by 3 bases and the J gene end by 4 bases; junction bases not matched to a gene: 3. The CDR3 bases are TGTGCCAGCAGCCACGTAGCGGGGGGTTACAATGAGCAGTTCTTC. As protein: CASSHVAGGYNEQFF.

J is TRBJ1-2 and V is TRBV28; the D is unclear. This CDR3 has 13 residues. CDR1 and CDR2 (germline): MDHEN, SYDVKM. V lost 5 bases to trimming and J lost 0 bases, with 7 bases between them. The CDR3 DNA is TGTGCCAGCAGTCGGGTGACTAACTATGGCTACACCTTC. Its translation is CASSRVTNYGYTF.

The J gene is TRBJ1-1, the V gene TRBV29-1, with 8 bases aligning to TRBD1. Germline assignment: CDR1 SQVTM and CDR2 ANQGSEA. The trim removed 6 bases at V and 7 bases at J, leaving 10 bases unmatched. The CDR3 sequence is 13 residues long. The CDR3 loop reads CSVEDRVMDEAFF. DNA for the CDR3: TGCAGCGTGGAGGACAGGGTGATGGATGAAGCTTTCTTT. Combining the CDR3 with reference TRBV29-1 and TRBJ1-1 gives the whole variable domain SAVISQKPSRDICQRGTSLTIQCQVDSQVTMMFWYRQQPGQSLTLIATANQGSEATYESGFVIDKFPISRPNLTFSTLTVSNMSPEDSSIYLCSVEDRVMDEAFFGQGTRLTVV.

This CDR3 reads CASSLDNLSSYEQYF. The CDR3 coding sequence is TGTGCCAGCAGCTTGGACAACCTCAGCTCCTACGAGCAGTACTTC. This sequence joins TRBV6-2 or TRBV6-3 and TRBJ2-7, with D possibly being TRBD1 (5 bases). Germline CDR1 is MNHEY and CDR2 is SVGEGT. This CDR3 comprises 15 residues. Trimming left V 6 bases short and J 0 bases short, with 15 bases between.

This clone appeared a single time. V usage is TRBV3-1 (or the pseudogene TRBV3-2) and J usage is TRBJ2-5; 12 bases are shared with TRBD2. The CDR3 runs 14 residues. The V and J ends lost 10 bases and 5 bases, in that order; junction bases with no gene match: 8. Germline CDR1 LGHDT, CDR2 YNNKEL (reference sequence). The CDR3 nucleotides are TGTGCCACCAACGGACTAGCGGGGAAGGAGACCCAGTACTTC. Encoded protein: CATNGLAGKETQYF.

The chain has TRBV21-1 and TRBJ1-1; the DNA was not compared with TRBD1, the D call given in the table. TRBV21-1 is deemed a pseudogene. This CDR3 has 16 residues. This CDR3 is CASSAGTGFEDTEAFF. The CDR3 nucleotides read TGTGCCAGCAGCGCCGGGACAGGCTTTGAGGACACTGAAGCTTTCTTT.

This sequence joins TRBV9 and TRBJ1-2; D possibly corresponds to TRBD1 (6 bases). This CDR3 contains 11 residues. The germline V gene has CDR1 SGDLS and CDR2 YYNGEE. The germline V and J ends were trimmed by 5 bases and 8 bases, with 10 bases remaining between them. The CDR3 region is CASSLRGGYTF. The CDR3 coding sequence is TGTGCCAGCAGTCTCAGGGGAGGCTACACCTTC. The entire variable domain, with the rest obtained from reference TRBV9 and TRBJ1-2, is as follows: DSGVTQTPKHLITATGQRVTLRCSPRSGDLSVYWYQQSLDQGLQFLIQYYNGEERAKGNILERFSAQQFPDLHSELNLSSLELGDSALYFCASSLRGGYTFGSGTRLTVV.

This chain connects TRBV5-1 to TRBJ1-3; D call uncertain. CDR3 size: 16 residues. V was cut by 0 bases and J by 0 bases, with 10 bases left in between. Germline assignment: CDR1 SGHRS and CDR2 YFSETQ. The CDR3 region is CASSLGPWSSGNTIYF. In DNA, the CDR3 is TGCGCCAGCAGCTTGGGACCGTGGAGCTCTGGAAACACCATATATTTT.